These 8 T cell receptor beta chains were sequenced from one sample in a study of cytomegalovirus exposure and HLA in healthy donors. Amplification used 60 Vbeta primers and 13 Jbeta primers. This table comes from immunoSEQ multiplex PCR, and its TCRdb copy is limited to in-frame clones, with some not included. The sample holds over 90,000 clones, less than 85% seen once. Sequencing used PBMCs. The receptors originated from an older woman in good health and CMV-seropositive.

This chain links TRBV15 with TRBJ2-7; possible D gene TRBD1, 5 bases. Germline assignment: CDR1 LNHNV and CDR2 YYDKDF (reference sequence). The length of the CDR3 is 14 residues. Trimming left V 0 bases short and J 2 bases short, with 8 bases between. For the CDR3, the DNA is TGTGCCACCAGCAGAGATAAGGGGCCCTACGAGCAGTACTTC. Amino acid sequence: CATSRDKGPYEQYF.

This chain joins TRBV9 and TRBJ2-7, with 8 bases aligning to TRBD2. Germline CDR1 is SGDLS and CDR2 is YYNGEE. This CDR3 contains 14 residues. Trimming cost V 0 bases and J 3 bases; bases outside gene matches: 2. The CDR3, as DNA: TGTGCCAGCAGCGTAGCTGCGGGAGGCTACGAGCAGTACTTC. Translating it yields CASSVAAGGYEQYF.

The chain is built from TRBV13 and TRBJ1-6; 10 bases align to TRBD1. Germline-derived CDR1 and CDR2 are PRHDT and FYEKMQ (reference sequence). The CDR3 is 14 residues long. J lost 10 bases, V lost 4 bases, and 4 bases had no gene match. DNA for the CDR3: TGTGCCAGCAGCTCGGGACAGGGGTACTCACCCCTCCACTTT. This codes for CASSSGQGYSPLHF.

This rearrangement joins TRBV29-1 to TRBJ1-2; D not certain. Germline assignment: CDR1 SQVTM and CDR2 ANQGSEA. The germline V and J ends were trimmed by 1 base and 7 bases, with 16 bases remaining between them. The CDR3 runs 14 residues. The CDR3 here is CSVEGRGPSPGYTF. The CDR3, as DNA: TGCAGCGTTGAAGGGCGCGGGCCTAGCCCTGGCTACACCTTC.

The rearrangement joins TRBV29-1 to TRBJ2-3, with 10 bases that match TRBD1. The CDR3 runs 12 residues. V lost 6 bases and J lost 9; bases outside the gene matches: 6. The germline V gene encodes CDR1 SQVTM and CDR2 ANQGSEA. The CDR3 region is CSVPRTGGTQYF. The CDR3 nucleotides read TGCAGCGTCCCAAGGACAGGGGGGACGCAGTATTTT.

This clone was detected a few times. The chain's CDR3 is CASSVVAPNTEAFF. CDR3 coding DNA: TGTGCCAGCAGCGTAGTAGCCCCGAACACTGAAGCTTTCTTT. The V gene is TRBV9, the J gene TRBJ1-1, with no clear D. The CDR3 is made up of 14 amino acids. Per the germline V gene, CDR1 is SGDLS and CDR2 is YYNGEE. Deletions cut 0 bases from V and 1 base from J, with 7 bases between.

As concerns this clone: At one boundary the junction diverges from the germline segment, which might be a read error. The chain combines TRBV28 with TRBJ1-5; no definite D call. Germline-derived CDR1 and CDR2 are MDHEN and SYDVKM. CDR3 size: 16 residues. CDR3 nucleotides: TGTGCCAGCACCTCGAGGCCGGGTCATAGCAGTCAGCCCCAGCATTTT. Protein: CASTSRPGHSSQPQHF.

The V call is TRBV30, the J call TRBJ1-3, with D possibly being TRBD1 (5 bases). V was cut by 3 bases and J by 2 bases, with 8 bases left in between. The length of the CDR3 is 13 residues. The germline gives CDR1 GTSNPN, CDR2 SVGIG (reference sequence). CDR3 region: CAWRTGAGNTIYF. The DNA of the CDR3 is TGTGCCTGGAGGACGGGGGCTGGAAACACCATATATTTT.